Following are 7 T cell receptor beta chains from one sample sequenced in a study of response to subunit inactivated influenza vaccine (dated by TCRdb to 2016 to 2019). Receptors were amplified or captured by RT-PCR. The reads were generated on an Illumina HiSeq 2500. TCRdb itself trimmed the public reads at Q25 with fastp, ran MiXCR and retained productive beta chains. Rows are combined by CDR3 protein, so each entry shows the most common genes and DNA. Within this sample are about 570,000 distinct CDR3 sequences, with roughly 12% of them counted one time only. The ten most abundant clones make up about 10% of the sample. These data were also reused for a study on T cells expressing NK-cell markers. Per the second study: 5'RACE template switching, by which a universal primer site and unique molecular identifiers were added, was used to make TCR beta cDNA libraries.

Source: PBMCs from blood, taken on the day of vaccination. The receptors derive from a man aged 45 to 65 who received an inactivated influenza vaccine. Donor details come from another sample of the same person, matched by shared clones.

This clonotype has only a few counts. V usage is TRBV28 and J usage is TRBJ2-7; D uncertain. Per germline, CDR1 MDHEN and CDR2 SYDVKM. The CDR3 extends over 14 amino acids. Trimming shortened V by 5 bases and J by 2 bases, and 13 bases separated the two germline ends. CDR3 in DNA: TGTGCCAGCAGTCCTGCCGGTCCCGCCTACGAGCAGTACTTC. Translating it yields CASSPAGPAYEQYF.

The rearrangement joins TRBV6-1 to TRBJ2-2; 8 bases are shared with TRBD2. Germline V gene sequence: CDR1 MNHNS, CDR2 SASEGT. The CDR3 is 14 amino acids. With V trimmed by 4 bases and J by 6 bases, 4 bases remained unmatched. Here the CDR3 reads CASSGLARAGELFF. DNA of the CDR3: TGTGCCAGCAGTGGACTAGCGCGAGCCGGGGAGCTGTTTTTT.

The rearrangement links TRBV20-1 to TRBJ1-5; tentative D call: TRBD1 (6 bases). The CDR3 has 14 amino acids. The V end was cut by 2 bases, the J end by 4 bases, with 12 bases between. Germline V gene lookup returns CDR1 DFQATT and CDR2 SNEGSKA (reference sequence). CDR3 sequence reads: CSARRTGRNQPQHF. Here the CDR3 DNA reads TGCAGTGCTAGAAGAACAGGGAGGAATCAGCCCCAGCATTTT.

Worth noting for this clonotype: Its ends do not fully match the called genes, so a read error is possible. The chain carries TRBV7-7 and TRBJ2-5; 8 bases are a match to TRBD2. The CDR3 totals 16 residues. CDR1 is SSHAT and CDR2 is FNYEAQ in the germline V gene (reference sequence). The CDR3 reads CASSPLAGKLQETQYF. The DNA for the CDR3 is TGTGCTAGCAGCCCCTTAGCGGGGAAACTCCAAGAGACCCAGTACTTC.

The gene calls are TRBV7-6 and TRBJ2-6; TRBD1 agrees at 7 bases. Germline assignment: CDR1 SGHVS and CDR2 FNYEAQ. V shed 5 bases and J 0 bases; nucleotides not matched to a gene: 7. The CDR3 runs to 17 residues. The CDR3, as DNA: TGTGCCAGCAGCCAGGGACAGCTCAGCTCTGGGGCCAACGTCCTGACTTTC. Amino acid sequence: CASSQGQLSSGANVLTF.

This clonotype turned up a few times. V is TRBV20-1 and J is TRBJ2-1; 11 bases line up with TRBD2. CDR1 is DFQATT and CDR2 is SNEGSKA in the germline V gene (reference sequence). CDR3 size: 15 residues. V shed 4 bases and J 7 bases; nucleotides not matched to a gene: 9. The CDR3 coding sequence is TGCAGTGCTAATAAAATAGCGGGAGGGGTGAATGAGCAGTTCTTC. Protein: CSANKIAGGVNEQFF.

This clonotype was counted between two and nine times. The chain couples TRBV5-1 to TRBJ2-1, with D tentatively TRBD1 (5 bases). The germline V and J ends were trimmed by 0 bases and 10 bases, with 11 bases remaining between them. The CDR3 covers 13 residues. Germline lookup yields CDR1 SGHRS and CDR2 YFSETQ. Here the CDR3 DNA reads TGCGCCAGCAGCTTGGGTGGCAGGGAAGAGCAGTTCTTC. Residues: CASSLGGREEQFF. Full variable domain (remainder filled in from reference TRBV5-1 and TRBJ2-1): KAGVTQTPRYLIKTRGQQVTLSCSPISGHRSVSWYQQTPGQGLQFLFEYFSETQRNKGNFPGRFSGRQFSNSRSEMNVSTLELGDSALYLCASSLGGREEQFFGPGTRLTVL.